This T cell receptor beta chain was documented in a study of blood T cell repertoires in COVID-19. As for the study in general: Sources were T cells, B-cell-depleted T cells, or PBMCs; the material itself was cDNA or gDNA.

Original analysis: Reference gene primer amplification yielded estimated nucleated cell counts. The protocol was immunoSEQ multiplex PCR, while the TCRdb copy is restricted to in-frame clones and leaves out a portion. V and J calls and clone size follow that table, whereas D and trimming were derived from the DNA. There are approximately 250,000 clones in the sample; 84% occur only once, and less than 2% lies in the top ten. Sequencing was performed on peripheral blood. This receptor was identified in a woman between 40 and 50 years old who had recovered from COVID-19.

CDR3 bases: TGTGCCACCAGTCGCAGGGTCGAAAATTCACCCCTCCACTTT. It codes for CATSRRVENSPLHF. The chain uses TRBV15 and TRBJ1-6, with D possibly TRBD1 on 5 matching bases. The CDR3 spans 14 residues. The germline V gene has CDR1 LNHNV and CDR2 YYDKDF (reference sequence). Deletions cut 6 bases from V and 7 bases from J, with 13 bases between.